The 18 T cell receptor beta chains presented below share a single source sample, sequenced in a study of cytomegalovirus exposure and HLA in healthy donors. The table came from immunoSEQ multiplex PCR; TCRdb's copy has only in-frame clones and leaves some out. Here the sample spans under 140,000 clones, roughly nine tenths being singletons. The sample consisted of PBMCs. Receptors originate from a woman between 18 and 29 years old in good health and CMV-seronegative.

The chain employs TRBV2 and TRBJ2-1, with 10 nucleotides matching TRBD2. The junction had 4 bases not matched to a gene; V was cut back by 11 bases and J by 9 bases. The CDR3 length is 11 residues. Germline V CDR1 and CDR2: SNHLY, FYNNEI. CDR3 sequence: CASRLAGEQFF. As DNA, the CDR3 is TGTGCCTCTAGACTAGCGGGTGAGCAGTTCTTC. Drawing the rest from reference TRBV2 and TRBJ2-1, the complete variable domain is EPEVTQTPSHQVTQMGQEVILRCVPISNHLYFYWYRQILGQKVEFLVSFYNNEISEKSEIFDDQFSVERPDGSNFTLKIRSTKLEDSAMYFCASRLAGEQFFGPGTRLTVL.

J is TRBJ1-6 and V is TRBV25-1; 7 nucleotides line up with TRBD1. CDR3 length: 15 amino acids. The V gene end was trimmed by 3 bases and the J gene end by 7 bases; junction bases not matched to a gene: 6. Germline V CDR1 and CDR2: MGHDK, SYGVNS. CDR3 sequence: CASSDTGTVNSPLHF. Here the CDR3 DNA reads TGTGCCAGCAGTGATACCGGGACAGTAAATTCACCCCTCCACTTT.

J is TRBJ1-1 and V is TRBV29-1; D is unclear. The CDR3 spans 15 residues. Germline loops: CDR1 SQVTM, CDR2 ANQGSEA. V shed 4 bases and J shed 3 bases, with 18 bases lying between them. The CDR3 DNA reads TGCAGCGTTGCCCCTGATACTTATCAGGACACTGAAGCTTTCTTT. Translating it yields CSVAPDTYQDTEAFF.

The chain links TRBV5-5 to TRBJ1-2; TRBD1 matches at 7 bases. The ends lost 4 bases at V and 3 bases at J; junction bases unmatched: 9. The germline V gene encodes CDR1 SGHKS and CDR2 YYEKEE (reference sequence). CDR3 length: 15 residues. The CDR3 DNA reads TGTGCCAGCAGCAATCCACAGGGGATAGACTATGGCTACACCTTC. Its translation: CASSNPQGIDYGYTF.

The J gene is TRBJ1-6, the V gene TRBV7-2; TRBD1 matches at 8 bases. Germline assignment: CDR1 SGHTA and CDR2 FQGNSA. This CDR3 region has 17 residues. V lost 5 bases to trimming and J lost 2 bases; unmatched junction nucleotides: 8. The CDR3 sequence: CASSQSGTGAYNSPLHF. The DNA of the CDR3 is TGTGCCAGCAGCCAGTCTGGGACAGGAGCCTATAATTCACCCCTCCACTTT. Looking up the rest from reference TRBV7-2 and TRBJ1-6 gives the full variable domain: GAGVSQSPSNKVTEKGKDVELRCDPISGHTALYWYRQSLGQGLEFLIYFQGNSAPDKSGLPSDRFSAERTGGSVSTLTIQRTQQEDSAVYLCASSQSGTGAYNSPLHFGNGTRLTVT.

This sequence joins TRBV4-3 and TRBJ2-1; tentative D call: TRBD2 (6 bases). The germline gives CDR1 LGHNA, CDR2 YSLEER. The CDR3 extends over 14 amino acids. V lost 0 bases, J lost 9 bases, and 12 bases lay in between. The CDR3: CASSQETGVGEQFF. The CDR3 nucleotides are TGCGCCAGCAGCCAAGAGACGGGGGTTGGTGAGCAGTTCTTC.

As for this clone: Other DNA sequences in the same sample also yield this CDR3. This sequence joins TRBV5-4 and TRBJ1-5; D not certain. This CDR3 spans 14 amino acids. CDR1 and CDR2 (germline): SGHNT, YYREEE (reference sequence). Trimming left V 4 bases short and J 0 bases short, with 8 bases between. Here the CDR3 reads CASSLLGSNQPQHF. CDR3 bases: TGTGCCAGCAGCCTCCTAGGTAGCAATCAGCCCCAGCATTTT.

The V and J genes are TRBV25-1 and TRBJ2-3, with 8 bases fitting TRBD2. The trim removed 6 bases at V and 4 bases at J, leaving 9 bases unmatched. The length of the CDR3 is 15 residues. In germline, CDR1 is MGHDK, CDR2 SYGVNS. The CDR3 reads CASRQPGLESDTQYF. The CDR3 DNA reads as TGTGCCAGCAGACAACCGGGACTAGAGTCAGATACGCAGTATTTT. Looking up the rest from reference TRBV25-1 and TRBJ2-3 gives the full variable domain: EADIYQTPRYLVIGTGKKITLECSQTMGHDKMYWYQQDPGMELHLIHYSYGVNSTEKGDLSSESTVSRIRTEHFPLTLESARPSHTSQYLCASRQPGLESDTQYFGPGTRLTVL.

V usage is TRBV25-1 and J usage is TRBJ2-4; D is unresolved. The CDR3 consists of 13 residues. V dropped 2 bases and J dropped 7 bases, with 9 bases sitting between them. Germline values: CDR1 MGHDK, CDR2 SYGVNS. CDR3: CASSEISMNIQYF. The CDR3 DNA reads as TGTGCCAGCAGTGAAATATCTATGAACATTCAGTACTTC.

V gene TRBV5-6 combines with J gene TRBJ1-3, with TRBD1 matching 10 bases. The V gene end was trimmed by 4 bases and the J gene end by 0 bases; junction bases not matched to a gene: 10. Germline values: CDR1 SGHDT, CDR2 YYEEEE. This CDR3 is 18 amino acids long. The DNA of the CDR3 is TGTGCCAGCAGCCCGGGACAGGGGCTAACTTACTCTGGAAACACCATATATTTT. Protein product: CASSPGQGLTYSGNTIYF. The full variable domain, rest sourced from reference TRBV5-6 and TRBJ1-3, is DAGVTQSPTHLIKTRGQQVTLRCSPKSGHDTVSWYQQALGQGPQFIFQYYEEEERQRGNFPDRFSGHQFPNYSSELNVNALLLGDSALYLCASSPGQGLTYSGNTIYFGEGSWLTVV.

The chain uses TRBV7-9 and TRBJ1-6; TRBD1 aligns across 9 bases. Looked up from germline, CDR1 is SEHNR and CDR2 is FQNEAQ (reference sequence). V trimming: 5 bases; J trimming: 0 bases; junction bases outside the gene matches: 5. This CDR3 spans 17 amino acids. For the CDR3, the DNA is TGTGCCAGCAGCCTCGACAGGGGGAGCTCCTATAATTCACCCCTCCACTTT. This sequence encodes CASSLDRGSSYNSPLHF.

V and J are TRBV2 and TRBJ1-1, with no clear D. Trimming stripped 5 bases from V and 5 bases from J, with 6 bases between. CDR3 length: 11 amino acids. Germline V gene sequence: CDR1 SNHLY, CDR2 FYNNEI. The CDR3 loop is CASSPQTEAFF. The CDR3 DNA reads as TGTGCCAGCAGTCCACAGACTGAAGCTTTCTTT.

This chain links TRBV28 with TRBJ1-2; D might be TRBD1 (5 bases). This CDR3 has 15 amino acids. Germline-derived CDR1 and CDR2 are MDHEN and SYDVKM. Deletions cut 7 bases from V and 1 base from J, with 16 bases between. CDR3 DNA: TGTGCCAGCATCATTCAGGCAGGGCGTAACTATGGCTACACCTTC. Translation: CASIIQAGRNYGYTF.

This clone appeared once. The chain employs TRBV14 and TRBJ2-5; TRBD1 matches at 7 bases. This CDR3 comprises 14 residues. The V gene's germline CDR1 is SGHDN and CDR2 FVKESK. V shed 4 bases, J shed 4 bases, and the junction held 6 bases outside the gene matches. CDR3 nucleotide sequence: TGTGCCAGCAGCCTGACCGGGACAGTAGAGACCCAGTACTTC. Encoded protein: CASSLTGTVETQYF.

CDR3 sequence: CASSLFSGYNEQFF. Here the CDR3 DNA reads TGCGCCAGCAGCTTGTTTTCAGGGTACAATGAGCAGTTCTTC. The chain recombines TRBV5-1 with TRBJ2-1, with TRBD1 as a possible D gene (5 bases). V dropped 1 base and J dropped 4 bases, with 9 bases sitting between them. CDR3 length: 14 residues. Germline assignment: CDR1 SGHRS and CDR2 YFSETQ.

The V call is TRBV28, the J call TRBJ1-2, with a possible D match to TRBD1 (5 bases). Germline CDR1 is MDHEN and CDR2 is SYDVKM. The CDR3 length is 16 residues. Between the trimmed V and J ends, which lost 5 bases and 2 bases, there was a span of 18 bases. CDR3 in amino acids: CASSPFEGANNYGYTF. The CDR3 bases are TGTGCCAGCAGTCCCTTTGAAGGGGCGAACAACTATGGCTACACCTTC.

The CDR3, as DNA: TGCGCCAGCAGTGAGTATGTCTCCAGCGGGAGGAACGAGCAGTACTTC. Protein product: CASSEYVSSGRNEQYF. The chain couples TRBV10-1 to TRBJ2-7; 9 bases align to TRBD2. This CDR3 has 16 amino acids. Germline V gene lookup returns CDR1 WNHNN and CDR2 SYGVQD (reference sequence). Unmatched junction bases numbered 9, after V lost 1 base and J lost 5 bases.

The chain is built from TRBV27 and TRBJ2-7; tentative D call: TRBD2 (5 bases). The V end lost 1 base, the J end lost 4 bases, and 8 bases lay between the germline ends. Germline CDR1 reads MNHEY; CDR2 reads SMNVEV (reference sequence). The CDR3 runs to 13 residues. CDR3 region: CASSLYTGYEQYF. DNA of the CDR3: TGTGCCAGCAGTTTATATACGGGGTACGAGCAGTACTTC.